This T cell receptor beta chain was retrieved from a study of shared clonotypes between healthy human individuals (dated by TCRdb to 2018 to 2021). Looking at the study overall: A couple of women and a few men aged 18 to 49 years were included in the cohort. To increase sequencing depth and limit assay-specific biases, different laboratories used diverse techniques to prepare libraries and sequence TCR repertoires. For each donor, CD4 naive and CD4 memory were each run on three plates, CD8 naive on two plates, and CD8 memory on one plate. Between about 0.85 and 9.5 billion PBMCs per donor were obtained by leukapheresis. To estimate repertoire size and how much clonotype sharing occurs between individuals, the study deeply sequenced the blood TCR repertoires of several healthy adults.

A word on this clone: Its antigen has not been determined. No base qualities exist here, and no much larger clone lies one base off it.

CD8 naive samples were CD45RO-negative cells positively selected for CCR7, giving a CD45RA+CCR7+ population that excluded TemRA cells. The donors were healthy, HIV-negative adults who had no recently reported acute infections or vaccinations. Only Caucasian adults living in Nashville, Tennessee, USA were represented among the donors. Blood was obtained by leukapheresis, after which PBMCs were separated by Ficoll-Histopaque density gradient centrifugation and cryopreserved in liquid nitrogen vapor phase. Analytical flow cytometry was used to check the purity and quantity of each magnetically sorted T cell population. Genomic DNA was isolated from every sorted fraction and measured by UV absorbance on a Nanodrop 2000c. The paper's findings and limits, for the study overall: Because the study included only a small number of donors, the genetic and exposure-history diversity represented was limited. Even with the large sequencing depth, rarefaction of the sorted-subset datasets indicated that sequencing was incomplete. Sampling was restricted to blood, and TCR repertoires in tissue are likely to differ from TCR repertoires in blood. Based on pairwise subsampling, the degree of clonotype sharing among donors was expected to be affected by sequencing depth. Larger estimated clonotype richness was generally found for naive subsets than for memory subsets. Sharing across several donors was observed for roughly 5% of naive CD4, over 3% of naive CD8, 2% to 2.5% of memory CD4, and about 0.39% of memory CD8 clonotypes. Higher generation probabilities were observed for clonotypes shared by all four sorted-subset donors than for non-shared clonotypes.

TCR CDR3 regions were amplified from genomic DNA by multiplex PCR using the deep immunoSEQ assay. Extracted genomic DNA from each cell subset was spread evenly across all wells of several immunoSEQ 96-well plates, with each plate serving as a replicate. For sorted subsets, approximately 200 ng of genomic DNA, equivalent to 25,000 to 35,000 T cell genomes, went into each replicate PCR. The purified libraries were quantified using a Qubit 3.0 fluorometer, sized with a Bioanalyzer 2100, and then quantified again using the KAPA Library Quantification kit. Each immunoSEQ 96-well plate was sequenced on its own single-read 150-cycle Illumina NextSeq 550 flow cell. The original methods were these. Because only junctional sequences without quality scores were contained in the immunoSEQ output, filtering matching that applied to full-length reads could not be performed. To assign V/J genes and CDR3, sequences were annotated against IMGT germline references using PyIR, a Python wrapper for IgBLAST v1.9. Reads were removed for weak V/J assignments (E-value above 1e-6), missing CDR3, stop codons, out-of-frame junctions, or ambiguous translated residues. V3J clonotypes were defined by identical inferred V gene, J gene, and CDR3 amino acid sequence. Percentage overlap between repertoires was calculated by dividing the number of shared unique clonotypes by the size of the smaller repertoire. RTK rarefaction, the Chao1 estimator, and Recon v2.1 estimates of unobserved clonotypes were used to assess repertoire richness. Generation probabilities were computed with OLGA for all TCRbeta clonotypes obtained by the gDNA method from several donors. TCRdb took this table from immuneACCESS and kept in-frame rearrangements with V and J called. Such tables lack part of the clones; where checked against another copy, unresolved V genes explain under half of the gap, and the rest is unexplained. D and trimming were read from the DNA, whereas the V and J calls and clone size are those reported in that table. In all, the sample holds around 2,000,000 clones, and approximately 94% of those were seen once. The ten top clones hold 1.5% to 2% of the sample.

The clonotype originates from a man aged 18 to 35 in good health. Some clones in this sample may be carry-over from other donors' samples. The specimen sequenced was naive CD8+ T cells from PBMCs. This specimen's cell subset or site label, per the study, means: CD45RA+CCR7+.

CDR3 loop: CASRDIQGAANYGYTF. The DNA is TGTGCCAGTAGAGATATCCAGGGGGCAGCTAACTATGGCTACACCTTC. Rearrangement joined TRBV19 to TRBJ1-2, with 8 middle bases fitting TRBD1. The CDR3 runs 16 amino acids, cysteine and phenylalanine included. Of all the DNA, just the CDR3 is kept, 48 bases in frame from base 1. The junction shows trimming of 6 bases on V and 0 bases on J, and the gene matches do not reach 9 bases of it. Reading the germline V gene (reference sequence) gives CDR1 LNHDA and CDR2 SQIVND.